This TCR beta chain was found in a study of Graves' ophthalmopathy and Graves' hyperthyroidism. Study-wide context: Peripheral blood was collected at initial diagnosis, before any treatment.

RNA transcripts were the source from which TCR beta CDR3 regions were amplified. RT-PCR with HTBI primers came first, then second-round multiplex PCR. TCRdb processed the multiplex PCR reads anew with MiXCR; each CDR3 protein has one entry. The sample lists some 400,000 distinct CDR3 sequences; 18% were seen once. In its sample, this clonotype was seen a few times. Its antigen remains unidentified. For donors with ophthalmopathy, the disease showed moderate-to-severe activity, reached CAS ≥3 and NOSPECS ≥4, and had lasted under 3 months. The starting material, 10 ml of fresh peripheral blood, provided the PBMCs. Study observations and caveats: Among thyroid clonotypes expanded above 0.001 frequency, most also appeared in blood.

Trimming shortened V by 7 bases and J by 2 bases, and 11 bases separated the two germline ends. The CDR3 loop spans 13 amino acids. CDR1 and CDR2 (germline): LNHNV, YYDKDF (reference sequence). Sequenced input: peripheral blood. The sequence derives from a woman in her late teens or twenties with Graves' ophthalmopathy. The rearrangement joins TRBV15 to TRBJ1-1; D uncertain. The CDR3 sequence is CATTKLLNTEAFF. CDR3 DNA sequence: TGTGCCACCACCAAGCTTCTCAACACTGAAGCTTTCTTT.